This section outlines one TCR beta chain sequence together with its context. All enrollees were about 18 to 89 years old and from under 25 US areas. The CDR3 has 13 amino acids. The J segment lost 6 bases and the V segment lost 8 bases, leaving 3 bases of the junction unmatched. From germline, CDR1 is LNHDA and CDR2 SQIVND (reference sequence). The sample comes from a study of blood T cell repertoires in COVID-19. Generated by immunoSEQ multiplex PCR, the TCRdb table keeps only in-frame clones and is missing some. Of 150,000 to 200,000 clones in the sample, around 87% were seen once. Sequenced input: PBMCs or T cells enriched from blood (not recorded which). The gene calls are TRBV19 and TRBJ2-1; 11 bases match TRBD2. This receptor was obtained from a woman aged 50 to 60 who had recovered from COVID-19. CDR3 loop: CASSSGGTNEQFF. CDR3 DNA sequence: TGTGCCAGTTCTAGCGGGGGGACCAATGAGCAGTTCTTC.